The subject of this entry is one T cell receptor beta chain. The antigen remains unidentified. In the CD4+ fraction, cells were divided into CD45RA+ naive and CD45RA-negative memory subsets. These data originate in a study of shared clonotypes between healthy human individuals. Study overall: CD4 naive and CD4 memory each took three plates per donor, while CD8 naive took two and CD8 memory one.

Study conclusions and caveats: Researchers sampled blood only, noting tissue repertoires likely differ.

Clones were read by immunoSEQ multiplex PCR, and TCRdb kept only the in-frame ones, dropping some. The data show roughly 1,000,000 clones, 75% to 80% seen once. Sample: memory CD4+ T cells from PBMCs. Subset reported: CD45RA-negative fraction. This TCR derives from a man younger than 35 in good health. Some clones in this sample may be carry-over from other donors' samples.

The CDR3 protein is CASPQTGTGGTGYTF. The CDR3 DNA is TGTGCCAGCCCACAGACCGGGACAGGGGGAACTGGCTACACCTTC. The chain is built from TRBV18 and TRBJ1-2, with 11 positions matching TRBD1. CDR1 is KGHSH, CDR2 LQKENI, per germline. Losses at the gene ends were 8 bases for V and 7 bases for J; bases not matched to a gene: 12. The CDR3 is 15 amino acids.